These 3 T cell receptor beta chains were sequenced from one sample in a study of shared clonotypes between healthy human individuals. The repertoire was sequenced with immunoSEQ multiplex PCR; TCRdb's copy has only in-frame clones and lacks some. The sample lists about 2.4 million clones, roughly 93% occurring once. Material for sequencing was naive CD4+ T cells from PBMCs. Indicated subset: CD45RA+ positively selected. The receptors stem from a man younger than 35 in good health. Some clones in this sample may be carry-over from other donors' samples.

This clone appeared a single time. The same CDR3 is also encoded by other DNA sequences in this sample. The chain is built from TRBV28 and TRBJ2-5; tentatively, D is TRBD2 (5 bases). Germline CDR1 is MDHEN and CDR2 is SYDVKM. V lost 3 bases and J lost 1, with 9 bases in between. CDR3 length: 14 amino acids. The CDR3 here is CASSLSGSQETQYF. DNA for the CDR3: TGTGCCAGCAGTTTGAGCGGAAGCCAAGAGACCCAGTACTTC.

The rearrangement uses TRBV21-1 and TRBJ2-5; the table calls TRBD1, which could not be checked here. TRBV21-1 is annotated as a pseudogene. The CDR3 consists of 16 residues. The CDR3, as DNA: TGTGCCAGCTCACAATTACGCACCCCACCCCAAGAGACCCAGTACTTC. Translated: CASSQLRTPPQETQYF.

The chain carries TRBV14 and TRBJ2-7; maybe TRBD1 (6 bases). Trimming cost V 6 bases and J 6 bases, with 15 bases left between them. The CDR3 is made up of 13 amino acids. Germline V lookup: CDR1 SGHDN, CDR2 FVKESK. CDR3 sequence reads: CASRPQGGGEQYF. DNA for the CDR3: TGTGCCAGCAGACCACAGGGTGGGGGCGAGCAGTACTTC.